This record covers a single T cell receptor beta chain. Single viable CD3+CD4+CD8-CD45RO+ cells were sorted as the memory CD4+ T cells. Germline CDR1 and CDR2: DFQATT and SNEGSKA (reference sequence). V was pared by 6 bases and J by 2 bases, with 5 bases between. The CDR3 is 11 residues long. This entry is derived from a study of memory CD4+ T cells and cytomegalovirus serostatus. The protocol was immunoSEQ multiplex PCR, while the TCRdb copy is restricted to in-frame clones and leaves out a portion. Of some 95,000 clones detected, about 80% appear once; the ten largest clones hold 3.6%. The TCR sequence derives from an adult in good health and CMV-seropositive. Sequencing was performed on memory CD4+ T cells from blood. This chain connects TRBV20-1 to TRBJ2-1, with D uncertain. The CDR3 region has the DNA TGCAGTGCGCCGACCTACAATGAGCAGTTCTTC. It encodes CSAPTYNEQFF.